This TCR beta chain was sequenced for a study of siplizumab effects on memory and regulatory T cells. A note on this clone: What it recognizes is unknown.

For every sample, 90,000 to 100,000 TCR templates were assayed. The method was immunoSEQ multiplex PCR; TCRdb's version includes in-frame clones alone and lacks a portion of them. Here the sample spans approximately 100,000 clones, about 91% being singletons. CDR3 size: 12 residues. Germline V gives CDR1 SQVTM, CDR2 ANQGSEA. V lost 5 bases to trimming and J lost 3 bases, with 7 bases between them. Points from the study as a whole: Siplizumab gave mappable alloreactive CD4+ clones an average Treg-derived fraction of about 72%, against around 25% in controls. Only a minority of proliferating CD4+ or CD8+ clones had an assignable naive or memory phenotype, with roughly 80-97% lacking one.

V usage is TRBV29-1 and J usage is TRBJ2-2; no firm D call. The receptor's source is a human donor in good health. Sequencing was carried out using Tregs sorted from blood. This CDR3 is CSVKRYTGELFF. CDR3 nucleotides: TGCAGCGTTAAGAGATACACCGGGGAGCTGTTTTTT.